The present T cell receptor (beta chain) was sequenced within a study of blood T cell repertoires in COVID-19 (TCRdb year 2020). Notes on the research overall: Samples covering the acute and convalescent phases of COVID-19 were provided by collaborators in the United States, Italy and Spain. The prospective study material was composed of cDNA or gDNA derived from T cells, B-cell-depleted T cells, or PBMCs. A freely available public database, intended as a resource for researchers studying the immune response to SARS-CoV-2, is where the repertoires were released. The samples were drawn from the first 160 participants of the ongoing ImmuneRACE study and from 1,254 subjects provided by 6 global collaborators. Deeply sampled blood TCRbeta repertoires from subjects exposed to, actively infected with, or recovered from COVID-19 were included in the dataset. Sample metadata almost always included a de-identified subject ID, COVID-19 status, age in years and sex. HLA class I and class II types, where available, came from metadata supplied by the sample provider rather than from assay-based typing.

The paper's findings and limits, for the study overall: How much clinical and demographic metadata was included differed by source and by participant, and the metadata was provided uncurated.

A word on this clone: There is no known antigen for this receptor. No much larger clonotype is one base removed from it; base qualities were not supplied.

TCRbeta CDR3 regions were amplified from genomic DNA by means of the immunoSEQ Assay, a bias-controlled multiplex PCR. The authors' pipeline ran thus. Nucleated cell counts per sample were estimated from amplification of reference gene primers within the assay. Sequence reads were collapsed and filtered to measure the absolute abundance of every unique TCRbeta CDR3 rearrangement. For each sample, productive Simpson clonality was calculated by taking the square root of Simpson's diversity index across productive rearrangements. TCRdb obtained this table from immuneACCESS and retained in-frame rearrangements with V and J assigned. These tables miss some clones; where compared with another copy, unresolved V genes account for less than half of the shortfall, and the remainder is unexplained. V, J and clone size are those of that table, while D and trimming were read from the DNA. The sample table records about 200,000 clones; around 81% of these occur just once. Of the sample, 6% to 8% falls within the top ten clones.

Participants in the prospective study were aged roughly 18 to 95 years, lived in under 30 United States geographic areas, and enrolled through a virtual design. In the prospective study, cohorts were assigned on the basis of participant-reported clinical history obtained from a screening survey and a study questionnaire. Recovered participants in ImmuneRACE Cohort 3 were defined by two consecutive negative NP/OP PCR tests, clearance by a healthcare professional, or resolution of symptoms. In the prospective study, whole blood, serum and a nasopharyngeal or oropharyngeal swab were collected from each participant by mobile phlebotomists. Participants in the prospective study had the option to provide additional blood draws and questionnaires over an approximately 2-month period. Prospective study blood samples were shipped either frozen or at room temperature before DNA extraction. This TCR came from a man aged 40-49 years who had recovered from COVID-19. What was sequenced was PBMCs or T cells enriched from blood (not recorded which).

The sequenced DNA is TGTGCCAGCAGCCAACCGACTCCGAACACTGAAGCTTTCTTT. Protein translation: CASSQPTPNTEAFF. Rearrangement joined TRBV3-1 (or the pseudogene TRBV3-2) to TRBJ1-1; there is no confident call for the D gene. The CDR3, from cysteine to phenylalanine, totals 14 residues. The CDR3 DNA has 42 bases and is translated from base 1. CDR1 and CDR2, looked up from the germline V gene (reference sequence), are LGHDT and YNNKEL. The junction shows trimming of 2 bases on V and 1 base on J, plus 8 bases between the germline ends.